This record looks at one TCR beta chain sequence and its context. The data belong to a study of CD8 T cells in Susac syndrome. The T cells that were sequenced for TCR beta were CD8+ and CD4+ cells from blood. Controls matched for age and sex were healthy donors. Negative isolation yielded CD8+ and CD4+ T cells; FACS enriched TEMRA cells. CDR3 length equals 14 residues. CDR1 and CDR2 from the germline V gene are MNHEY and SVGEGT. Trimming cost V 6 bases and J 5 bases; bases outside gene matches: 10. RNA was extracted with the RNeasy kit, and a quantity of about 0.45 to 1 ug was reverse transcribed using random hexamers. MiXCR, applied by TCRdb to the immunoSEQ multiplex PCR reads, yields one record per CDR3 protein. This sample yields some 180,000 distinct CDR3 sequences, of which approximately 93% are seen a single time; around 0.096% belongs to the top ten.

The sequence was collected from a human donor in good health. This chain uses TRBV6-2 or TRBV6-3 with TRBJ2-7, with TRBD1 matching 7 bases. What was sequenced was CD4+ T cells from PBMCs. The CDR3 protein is CASRNGQATDEQYV. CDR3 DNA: TGTGCCAGCAGAAACGGACAGGCCACGGACGAGCAGTACGTC.